The 11 T cell receptor beta chains presented below share a single source sample, sequenced in a study of T cell clonality in common variable immunodeficiency. General study findings and limits: Fewer deletions and N-nucleotide insertions were reportedly seen in common variable immunodeficiency TCR beta sequences.

No antigens are known for them. The method was immunoSEQ multiplex PCR; TCRdb's version includes in-frame clones alone and lacks a portion of them. The table lists some 26,000 clones, with no singletons. The specimen was peripheral blood mononuclear cells. The receptor set was obtained from a human donor with common variable immunodeficiency.

This clone was counted ten times or more. The observed sequence ends 3 residues before the CDR3 terminus, with the missing tail filled in from the germline J gene. This chain connects TRBV19 to TRBJ2-7; D could derive from TRBD1 or TRBD2 (5 bases each). The CDR3 is 14 residues long. V dropped 2 bases and J dropped 2 bases, with 10 bases sitting between them. Germline CDR1 is LNHDA and CDR2 is SQIVND (reference sequence). CDR3 amino acids: CASSIMRGPYEQYF. CDR3 DNA, as far as it was read: TGTGCCAGTAGTATAATGAGGGGCCCCTACGAG.

This clone was seen many times. The read comes to an end 3 residues before the CDR3 does, leaving the germline J gene to fill in the end. This chain links TRBV20-1 with TRBJ2-3; 14 nucleotides line up with TRBD2. Germline V gene data show CDR1 as DFQATT and CDR2 as SNEGSKA (reference sequence). CDR3 length equals 14 residues. CDR3 DNA (partial): TGCAGTGCTCCGAGGGGACTAGCGGGAGTCGCG. The encoded protein is CSAPRGLAGVA. The whole CDR3 region reads CSAPRGLAGVAQYF.

This clone was counted a few times. Read coverage stops 3 residues before the CDR3 terminus; the germline J gene supplies the remainder. The chain joins TRBV30 to TRBJ2-7; D is unclear. The V end was cut by 0 bases, the J end by 2 bases, with 11 bases between. CDR1 and CDR2 (germline): GTSNPN, SVGIG (reference sequence). The CDR3 length is 14 residues. CDR3 DNA, as far as it was read: TGTGCCTGGAGTGTACGCAACACCCCCTACGAG. The encoded protein is CAWSVRNTPYE. The complete CDR3 protein is CAWSVRNTPYEQYF.

This clone was seen at least ten times. The read gets to within 3 residues of the CDR3 end, and the germline J gene fills in the rest. The rearrangement links TRBV20-1 to TRBJ1-2; TRBD1 matches at 10 bases. CDR1 is DFQATT and CDR2 is SNEGSKA in the germline V gene (reference sequence). The CDR3 sequence is 12 residues long. The CDR3 sequence: CSAEDRGRAYTF. CDR3 DNA (partial): TGCAGTGCCGAAGACAGGGGGCGCGCC.

Of note for this clone: The read finishes 3 residues shy of the CDR3 end, and the germline J gene is used to complete it. The sample holds other DNA sequences that translate to the same CDR3. The rearrangement links TRBV20-1 to TRBJ2-7; TRBD1 is a possible D gene (5 bases). This CDR3 has 11 residues. V was shortened by 6 bases and J by 6 bases, with 12 bases between the two germline ends. The V gene's germline CDR1 is DFQATT and CDR2 SNEGSKA (reference sequence). CDR3 loop: CSAVRGPEQYF. The part of the CDR3 DNA that was read is TGCAGTGCCGTTAGGGGCCCCGAG.

This clone came up a few times. The CDR3 extends 3 residues past the end of the read, so its final part is completed from the germline J gene. The chain couples TRBV7-9 to TRBJ2-1; 7 bases are a match to TRBD2. In germline, CDR1 is SEHNR, CDR2 FQNEAQ (reference sequence). The CDR3 contains 15 residues. The V segment lost 1 base and the J segment 9 bases; nucleotides outside the gene matches: 9. The CDR3 bases that were read are TGTGCCAGCAGCTTAGTGGGGGGAGGGCCGGGTGAG. Protein product: CASSLVGGGPGE. The CDR3, in full, reads CASSLVGGGPGEQFF.

CDR3 amino acids: CASSWDRGAEAFF. The CDR3 bases that were read are TGTGCCAGCAGCTGGGACAGGGGCGCTGAA. V usage is TRBV7-3 and J usage is TRBJ1-1, with 10 bases matching TRBD1. The read ends 3 residues shy of where the CDR3 ends; the end is completed using the germline J gene. CDR1 SGHTA and CDR2 FQGTGA come from the germline V gene. This CDR3 contains 13 residues. V lost 4 bases to trimming and J lost 6 bases; unmatched junction nucleotides: 2.

Remarks on this clone: The sequenced fragment ends 3 residues before the CDR3 boundary, so the rest is inferred from the germline J gene. J is TRBJ2-3 and V is TRBV7-3, with 10 bases that match TRBD1. V was pared by 5 bases and J by 6 bases, with 8 bases of the junction left unmatched. The germline V gene encodes CDR1 SGHTA and CDR2 FQGTGA. The CDR3 consists of 15 residues. The CDR3 bases that were read are TGTGCCAGCAGCCGAGGGGGGACAGGGGCGGATACG. Translated: CASSRGGTGADT. In full, the CDR3 reads CASSRGGTGADTQYF.

This clone was detected a few times. The sequence runs out 3 residues before the end of the CDR3; the remainder is reconstructed from the germline J gene. This chain links TRBV18 with TRBJ2-7; D may be TRBD1 or TRBD2 (5 bases each). This CDR3 comprises 13 residues. The V gene lost 7 bases and the J gene lost 2 bases, with 12 bases spanning the gap. The germline CDR1 and CDR2 sequences are KGHSH and LQKENI. Partial CDR3 DNA: TGTGCCAGCTTAGGGGAGTCTACCTACGAG. It is translated as CASLGESTYE. The whole CDR3 sequence is CASLGESTYEQYF.

This clone was observed a handful of times. Read sequence stops 3 residues before the CDR3 end, and the germline J gene provides the missing end. The chain combines TRBV7-7 with TRBJ2-5; TRBD1 matches at 7 bases. The CDR3 is 15 amino acids. Germline trimming cut 2 bases from V and 4 bases from J; bases unmatched to any gene: 7. CDR1 is SSHAT and CDR2 is FNYEAQ in the germline V gene (reference sequence). The chain's CDR3 is CASSLTTTGRETQYF. The part of the CDR3 DNA that was read is TGTGCCAGCAGCTTAACCACGACAGGGCGAGAGACC.

On this clone: The CDR3 end is not reached by the read, which stops 3 residues before it; the germline J gene fills it in. The rearrangement uses TRBV7-3 and TRBJ2-5; perhaps TRBD1 as D (6 bases). CDR1 and CDR2 from the germline V gene are SGHTA and FQGTGA. Trimming removed 6 bases from V and 2 bases from J, with 16 bases in between. This CDR3 contains 15 residues. CDR3 sequence: CASRRQASVQETQYF. Partial CDR3 DNA: TGTGCCAGCAGAAGACAGGCGAGCGTTCAAGAGACC.